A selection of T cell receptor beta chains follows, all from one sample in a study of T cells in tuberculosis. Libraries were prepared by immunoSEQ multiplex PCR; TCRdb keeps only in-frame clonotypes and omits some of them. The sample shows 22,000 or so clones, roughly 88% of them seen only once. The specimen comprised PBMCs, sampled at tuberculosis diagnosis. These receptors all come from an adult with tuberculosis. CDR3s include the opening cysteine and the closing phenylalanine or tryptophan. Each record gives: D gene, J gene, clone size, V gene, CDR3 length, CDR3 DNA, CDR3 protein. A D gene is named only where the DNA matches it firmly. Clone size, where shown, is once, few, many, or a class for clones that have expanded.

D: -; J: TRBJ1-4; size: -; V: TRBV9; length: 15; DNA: TGTGCCAGCAGCCCCAGAGGCAGAGCTAATGAAAAACTGTTTTTT; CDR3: CASSPRGRANEKLFF
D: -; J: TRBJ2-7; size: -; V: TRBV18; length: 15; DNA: TGTGCCAGCTCACGGGACGGGACTCCCACCTACGAGCAGTACTTC; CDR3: CASSRDGTPTYEQYF
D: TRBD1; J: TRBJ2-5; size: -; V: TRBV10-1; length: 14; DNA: TGCGCCAGCAGCGGGGACAGGGGCAAGGAGACCCAGTACTTC; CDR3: CASSGDRGKETQYF
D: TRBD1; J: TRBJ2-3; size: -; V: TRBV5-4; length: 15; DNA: TGTGCCAGCAGCTTGGACAGGGGGCTCACAGATACGCAGTATTTT; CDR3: CASSLDRGLTDTQYF
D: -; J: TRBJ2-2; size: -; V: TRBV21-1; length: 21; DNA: TGTGCCAGCAGCAAACCAGGTGCGGCTAGCGGGAGGGCTCCTTTACTCGGGGAGCTGTTTTTT; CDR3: CASSKPGAASGRAPLLGELFF
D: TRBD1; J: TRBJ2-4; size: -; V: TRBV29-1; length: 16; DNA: TGCAGCGCCAAAACTGGGACAGGGAGAGCCAAAAACATTCAGTACTTC; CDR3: CSAKTGTGRAKNIQYF
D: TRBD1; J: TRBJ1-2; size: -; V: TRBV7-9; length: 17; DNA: TGTGCCAGCAGCAATGATCCGGAGGGGGCGGGTCGCTATGGCTACACCTTC; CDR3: CASSNDPEGAGRYGYTF
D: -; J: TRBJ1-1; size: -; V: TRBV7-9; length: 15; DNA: TGTGCCAGCAGCCGATTTCTTCAGGGGAACACTGAAGCTTTCTTT; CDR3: CASSRFLQGNTEAFF
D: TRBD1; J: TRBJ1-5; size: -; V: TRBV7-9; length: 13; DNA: TGTGCCAGCTGCACAGGGGGCAATCAGCCCCAGCATTTT; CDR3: CASCTGGNQPQHF
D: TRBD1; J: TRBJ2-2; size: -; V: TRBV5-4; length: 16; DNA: TGTGCCAGCAGCTTGGTGGGACAGGGGGTCACCGGGGAGCTGTTTTTT; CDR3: CASSLVGQGVTGELFF
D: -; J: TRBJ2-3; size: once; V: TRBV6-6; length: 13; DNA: TGTGCCAGCAGTTACGGCTCCACAGATACGCAGTATTTT; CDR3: CASSYGSTDTQYF
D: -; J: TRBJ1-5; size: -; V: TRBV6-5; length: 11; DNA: TGTGCCAGCAGTTACCCAGGGCCCCAGCATTTT; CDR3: CASSYPGPQHF
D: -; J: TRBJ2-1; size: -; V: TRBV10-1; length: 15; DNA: TGCGCCAGCAGTAAGAGGCGCGGGGAAGACTCCCAACAGTTCTTC; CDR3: CASSKRRGEDSQQFF
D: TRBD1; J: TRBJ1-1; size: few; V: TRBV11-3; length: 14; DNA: TGTGCCAGCAGCGGCGGGACAGGGTACACTGAAGCTTTCTTT; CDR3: CASSGGTGYTEAFF
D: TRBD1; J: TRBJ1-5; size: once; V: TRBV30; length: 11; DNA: TGTGCTCAGGGGGCCGGGGGGCCCCAGCATTTT; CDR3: CAQGAGGPQHF
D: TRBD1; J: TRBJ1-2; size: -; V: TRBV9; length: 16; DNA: TGTGCCAGCAGCGTAGCTACGGGAAGACAGGGTGGCGGCTACACCTTC; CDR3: CASSVATGRQGGGYTF
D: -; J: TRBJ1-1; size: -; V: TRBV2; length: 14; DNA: TGTGCCAGCATCTCCTTGACAGTGAACACTGAAGCTTTCTTT; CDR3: CASISLTVNTEAFF
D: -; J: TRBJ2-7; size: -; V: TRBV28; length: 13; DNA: TGTGCCAGCAGCCCCGCCAGTACCTACGAGCAGTACTTC; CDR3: CASSPASTYEQYF
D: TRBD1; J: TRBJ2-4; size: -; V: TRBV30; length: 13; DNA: TGTGCCTGCACCCCAGGGGGAAGAAACATTCAGTACTTC; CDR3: CACTPGGRNIQYF
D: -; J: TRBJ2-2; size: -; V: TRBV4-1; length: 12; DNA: TGCGCCAGCAGCCCGGGGACCGGGGAGCTGTTTTTT; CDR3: CASSPGTGELFF
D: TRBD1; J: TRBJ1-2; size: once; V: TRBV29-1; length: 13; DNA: TGCAGCGCCCAGGGGGGACAGAACTATGGCTACACCTTC; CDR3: CSAQGGQNYGYTF
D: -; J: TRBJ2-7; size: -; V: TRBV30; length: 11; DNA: TGTGCCTGGGTGGACAGCCACTCCGCTTACTTC; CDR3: CAWVDSHSAYF